The TCR beta chain described here comes from a study of monozygotic twins with inflammatory bowel disease. No DNA is given; TCRdb re-called the 5' RACE reads and lists each CDR3 protein once. The specimen's table records about 300,000 distinct CDR3 sequences. Notes on the study in general: Sharing of clonotypes with others was lower in IBD patients than in healthy twins, and this was especially so with disease activity. Results did not support any single strong IBD-associated signal or clonotype.

Comments on this clonotype: Its antigen is not known.

The CDR3 is 18 amino acids. Per germline, CDR1 MDHEN and CDR2 SYDVKM. Sequenced: blood. The chain recombines TRBV28 with TRBJ2-2; TCRdb indicates TRBD2, and absent DNA this call remains unverified. This receptor was obtained from a human donor with ulcerative colitis or Crohn's disease, or a healthy co-twin of an affected twin (not recorded which). The CDR3 protein is CASSGLAGNGSNTGELFF. The full variable domain, with the rest looked up from reference TRBV28 and TRBJ2-2, is DVKVTQSSRYLVKRTGEKVFLECVQDMDHENMFWYRQDPGLGLRLIYFSYDVKMKEKGDIPEGYSVSREKKERFSLILESASTNQTSMYLCASSGLAGNGSNTGELFFGEGSRLTVL.